Listed below are T cell receptor beta chains from one sample, sequenced in a study of blood T cells in healthy people across ages. TCRdb reprocessed the 5' RACE reads with MiXCR, giving one entry per CDR3 protein. The sample records fewer than 800,000 distinct CDR3 sequences, about 52% being singletons. Material: blood. The receptors derive from a woman aged 60-70 years in good health. Both conserved end residues are part of each CDR3. The D gene is left open where the match is weak. Size is stated for part of the rows, as once, few or many counts, or as a class when the clone is expanded.

V gene: TRBV5-1; J gene: TRBJ2-1; clone size: NA; D gene: NA; CDR3 DNA: TGCGCCAGCCGAGTCGGGAGTCGCTCCTACAATGAGCAGTTCTTC; CDR3 protein: CASRVGSRSYNEQFF
V gene: TRBV29-1; J gene: TRBJ2-1; clone size: few; D gene: NA; CDR3 DNA: TGCAGCGTTGTTGGGTACAGCCATGAGCAGTTCTTC; CDR3 protein: CSVVGYSHEQFF
V gene: TRBV30; J gene: TRBJ2-5; clone size: NA; D gene: TRBD2; CDR3 DNA: TGTGCCTGGAGCCTGCCGGGGGGGATTGAAGAGACCCAGTACTTC; CDR3 protein: CAWSLPGGIEETQYF
V gene: TRBV6-5; J gene: TRBJ1-4; clone size: many; D gene: NA; CDR3 DNA: TGTGCCAGCCGGGACGGGGACGGTGAAAAACTGTTTTTT; CDR3 protein: CASRDGDGEKLFF
V gene: TRBV3-1; J gene: TRBJ2-1; clone size: few; D gene: TRBD2; CDR3 DNA: TGTGCCAGCAGCCAAGGCCTAGCGGGAGCCTCCTACAATGAGCAGTTCTTC; CDR3 protein: CASSQGLAGASYNEQFF
V gene: TRBV30; J gene: TRBJ2-3; clone size: NA; D gene: TRBD2; CDR3 DNA: TGTGCCTGGAGCCATGGACTAGCGGGACGTGAAGATACGCAGTATTTT; CDR3 protein: CAWSHGLAGREDTQYF
V gene: TRBV10-3; J gene: TRBJ1-2; clone size: NA; D gene: NA; CDR3 DNA: TGTGCCACCTCCGGGCGTCGGAATGGCTACACCTTC; CDR3 protein: CATSGRRNGYTF
V gene: TRBV28; J gene: TRBJ2-7; clone size: few; D gene: TRBD2; CDR3 DNA: TGTGCCAGCAGTTCCCCGGGAGGTACCTACGAGCAGTACTTC; CDR3 protein: CASSSPGGTYEQYF
V gene: TRBV7-9; J gene: TRBJ2-3; clone size: NA; D gene: NA; CDR3 DNA: TGTGCCAGCAGCTTAGAGGGAGTTAGTGCATCGGATACGCAGTATTTT; CDR3 protein: CASSLEGVSASDTQYF
V gene: TRBV28; J gene: TRBJ2-5; clone size: NA; D gene: NA; CDR3 DNA: TGTGCCAGCAGAGTGACAGCCCAAGAGACCCAGTACTTC; CDR3 protein: CASRVTAQETQYF
V gene: TRBV5-1; J gene: TRBJ1-4; clone size: few; D gene: NA; CDR3 DNA: TGCGCCAGCAGCCTGGGAACACTAGGATTCCCGGACGAAAAACTGTTTTTT; CDR3 protein: CASSLGTLGFPDEKLFF
V gene: TRBV2; J gene: TRBJ2-1; clone size: once; D gene: TRBD2; CDR3 DNA: TGTGCCAGCAGGGCTAGCGGGGGGTTTAGTCGGAATGAGCAGTTCTTC; CDR3 protein: CASRASGGFSRNEQFF
V gene: TRBV7-2; J gene: TRBJ2-5; clone size: NA; D gene: NA; CDR3 DNA: TGTGCCAGCAGCCGGGGGTTGACAGGCAGCCAAGAGACCCAGTACTTC; CDR3 protein: CASSRGLTGSQETQYF
V gene: TRBV20-1; J gene: TRBJ2-5; clone size: few; D gene: TRBD2; CDR3 DNA: TGCAGTGCTTTGACTAGCGGGAGGGGGGGGGAGACCCAGTACTTC; CDR3 protein: CSALTSGRGGETQYF
V gene: TRBV5-4; J gene: TRBJ2-2; clone size: NA; D gene: NA; CDR3 DNA: TGTGCCAGCAGCCCGGCGACCGAGAACACCGGGGAGCTGTTTTTT; CDR3 protein: CASSPATENTGELFF
V gene: TRBV3-1; J gene: TRBJ2-4; clone size: few; D gene: NA; CDR3 DNA: TGTGCCAGCAGCTCCGGCGGGGAGGTGGAAAACATTCAGTACTTC; CDR3 protein: CASSSGGEVENIQYF
V gene: TRBV7-6; J gene: TRBJ2-5; clone size: few; D gene: TRBD2; CDR3 DNA: TGTGCCAGCAGCTGGTACCGACTAGCGGTTAAGCAAGAGACCCAGTACTTC; CDR3 protein: CASSWYRLAVKQETQYF
V gene: TRBV20-1; J gene: TRBJ1-1; clone size: NA; D gene: NA; CDR3 DNA: TGCAGTGCTAGAGATCGGAGGCTAGGGCGCACTGAAGCTTTCTTT; CDR3 protein: CSARDRRLGRTEAFF
V gene: TRBV20-1; J gene: TRBJ1-5; clone size: few; D gene: NA; CDR3 DNA: TGCAGTGCTAGGGTATTAGGCGGGGGTCAGCCCCAGCATTTT; CDR3 protein: CSARVLGGGQPQHF
V gene: TRBV27; J gene: TRBJ1-4; clone size: NA; D gene: NA; CDR3 DNA: TGTGCCAGCAGTCTACAGGGACTGGCTAATGAAAAACTGTTTTTT; CDR3 protein: CASSLQGLANEKLFF
V gene: TRBV7-8; J gene: TRBJ2-5; clone size: NA; D gene: NA; CDR3 DNA: TGTGCCAGCAGCTTAGCAGCCGGGAAAGGTCAAGAGACCCAGTACTTC; CDR3 protein: CASSLAAGKGQETQYF
V gene: TRBV6-4; J gene: TRBJ2-1; clone size: once; D gene: NA; CDR3 DNA: TGTACCAGCAGCCAACAGGTCGGGGGTGAGCAGTTCTTC; CDR3 protein: CTSSQQVGGEQFF
V gene: TRBV20-1; J gene: TRBJ2-5; clone size: many; D gene: TRBD1; CDR3 DNA: TGCAGTGCTAGGGGGACAGTAAATCAAGAGACCCAGTACTTC; CDR3 protein: CSARGTVNQETQYF
V gene: TRBV6-2/TRBV6-3; J gene: TRBJ2-7; clone size: once; D gene: NA; CDR3 DNA: TGTGCCAGCAACACTGAGGGATACGAGCAGTACTTC; CDR3 protein: CASNTEGYEQYF
V gene: TRBV27; J gene: TRBJ1-1; clone size: NA; D gene: NA; CDR3 DNA: TGTGCCAGCAGTTTCTCCCAGGGGACTGAAGCTTTCTTT; CDR3 protein: CASSFSQGTEAFF
V gene: TRBV28; J gene: TRBJ2-7; clone size: NA; D gene: NA; CDR3 DNA: TGTGCCAGCAGTTTGGTCCCCCCGCCCTACGAGCAGTACTTC; CDR3 protein: CASSLVPPPYEQYF
V gene: TRBV7-9; J gene: TRBJ1-2; clone size: NA; D gene: NA; CDR3 DNA: TGTGCCAGCAGCGCCCTACAGGATAACTATGGCTACACCTTC; CDR3 protein: CASSALQDNYGYTF
V gene: TRBV6-1; J gene: TRBJ2-5; clone size: NA; D gene: NA; CDR3 DNA: TGTGCCAGCACTGAAGGGAACCAAGAGACCCAGTACTTC; CDR3 protein: CASTEGNQETQYF
V gene: TRBV29-1; J gene: TRBJ2-1; clone size: few; D gene: NA; CDR3 DNA: TGCAGCGTTGGGGGGTCAGGGACGGACAATGAGCAGTTCTTC; CDR3 protein: CSVGGSGTDNEQFF
V gene: TRBV9; J gene: TRBJ2-7; clone size: few; D gene: NA; CDR3 DNA: TGTGCCAGCAGCGTAGCTGGACACTACAATGAGCAGTACTTC; CDR3 protein: CASSVAGHYNEQYF
V gene: TRBV15; J gene: TRBJ2-7; clone size: few; D gene: NA; CDR3 DNA: TGTGCCACCAGCTGGACGGGCTACGAGCAGTACTTC; CDR3 protein: CATSWTGYEQYF
V gene: TRBV5-5; J gene: TRBJ2-3; clone size: NA; D gene: TRBD2; CDR3 DNA: TGTGCCAGCAGCTTGGGAGCGGGAGTGGGCACAGATACGCAGTATTTT; CDR3 protein: CASSLGAGVGTDTQYF
V gene: TRBV9; J gene: TRBJ2-1; clone size: NA; D gene: NA; CDR3 DNA: TGTGCCAGCAGCGCGACAGGAGCAAACAATGAGCAGTTCTTC; CDR3 protein: CASSATGANNEQFF
V gene: TRBV20-1; J gene: TRBJ2-3; clone size: few; D gene: NA; CDR3 DNA: TGCAGTGCTAGCCCCCTGAGCGGTTCTAGCACAGATACGCAGTATTTT; CDR3 protein: CSASPLSGSSTDTQYF
V gene: TRBV28; J gene: TRBJ2-5; clone size: NA; D gene: NA; CDR3 DNA: TGTGCCAGCAGTATAACCGGGACGTACGAAGAGACCCAGTACTTC; CDR3 protein: CASSITGTYEETQYF
V gene: TRBV5-1; J gene: TRBJ2-1; clone size: NA; D gene: TRBD1; CDR3 DNA: TGCGCCAGCAGCTTGGGCCCCGGGACAGGGTTTAATGAGCAGTTCTTC; CDR3 protein: CASSLGPGTGFNEQFF
V gene: TRBV28; J gene: TRBJ2-3; clone size: few; D gene: NA; CDR3 DNA: TGTGCCAGCAGTTTAAACAGGGGACTAGGTGCAGATACGCAGTATTTT; CDR3 protein: CASSLNRGLGADTQYF
V gene: TRBV28; J gene: TRBJ2-1; clone size: NA; D gene: NA; CDR3 DNA: TGTGCCAGCTCAGTTGCCGGCGATGAGCAGTTCTTC; CDR3 protein: CASSVAGDEQFF
V gene: TRBV25-1; J gene: TRBJ1-2; clone size: few; D gene: NA; CDR3 DNA: TGTGCCAGCAGTGAGTCAGCTAACTATGGCTACACCTTC; CDR3 protein: CASSESANYGYTF
V gene: TRBV3-1; J gene: TRBJ2-7; clone size: NA; D gene: NA; CDR3 DNA: TGTGCCAGCAGCCAAGTTGGTAGCGGCCTTTGGGAGCAGTACTTC; CDR3 protein: CASSQVGSGLWEQYF
V gene: TRBV10-3; J gene: TRBJ2-7; clone size: few; D gene: NA; CDR3 DNA: TGTGCCATCAGAGAGGCTCCCTACGAGCAGTACTTC; CDR3 protein: CAIREAPYEQYF
V gene: TRBV20-1; J gene: TRBJ1-6; clone size: NA; D gene: TRBD1; CDR3 DNA: TGCAGTGCAAGACAGGGTGGGGGCTCCTATAATTCACCCCTCCACTTT; CDR3 protein: CSARQGGGSYNSPLHF
V gene: TRBV5-6; J gene: TRBJ1-2; clone size: few; D gene: NA; CDR3 DNA: TGTGCCAGCAGCTGGGGGCCCCAAGCGCCCTATGGCTACACCTTC; CDR3 protein: CASSWGPQAPYGYTF
V gene: TRBV4-3; J gene: TRBJ2-7; clone size: few; D gene: TRBD2; CDR3 DNA: TGCGCCAGCAGCCAAGATGGGTCTAGCGGGAGGTACGAGCAGTACTTC; CDR3 protein: CASSQDGSSGRYEQYF
V gene: TRBV20-1; J gene: TRBJ2-7; clone size: NA; D gene: NA; CDR3 DNA: TGCAGTGCTATATTCCGGGGCTACGAGCAGTACTTC; CDR3 protein: CSAIFRGYEQYF
V gene: TRBV7-3; J gene: TRBJ2-1; clone size: NA; D gene: TRBD2; CDR3 DNA: TGTGCCAGCAGCAAGGGTGGACTAGCGAACTACAATGAGCAGTTCTTC; CDR3 protein: CASSKGGLANYNEQFF
V gene: TRBV14; J gene: TRBJ2-3; clone size: NA; D gene: NA; CDR3 DNA: TGTGCCAGCGCCCCATTTGCGGGGGATACGCAGTATTTT; CDR3 protein: CASAPFAGDTQYF
V gene: TRBV6-2/TRBV6-3; J gene: TRBJ2-7; clone size: NA; D gene: TRBD2; CDR3 DNA: TGTGCCAGCAGTTACGCCCTAGCGGGAGGGATTGACGAGCAGTACTTC; CDR3 protein: CASSYALAGGIDEQYF
V gene: TRBV9; J gene: TRBJ2-5; clone size: NA; D gene: NA; CDR3 DNA: TGTGCCAGCAGCGTTCGTGCTAGTCGGGAGACCCAGTACTTC; CDR3 protein: CASSVRASRETQYF
V gene: TRBV5-1; J gene: TRBJ1-3; clone size: NA; D gene: NA; CDR3 DNA: TGCGCCAGCAGCTCGCACACTAGCTCTGGAAACACCATATATTTT; CDR3 protein: CASSSHTSSGNTIYF
V gene: TRBV7-9; J gene: TRBJ2-1; clone size: NA; D gene: TRBD2; CDR3 DNA: TGTGCCAGCAGCCCGCGACTAGCGGGAGAGGGTGAGCAGTTCTTC; CDR3 protein: CASSPRLAGEGEQFF
V gene: TRBV4-1; J gene: TRBJ2-1; clone size: NA; D gene: TRBD1; CDR3 DNA: TGCGCCAGCAGCCAAGGACAGGGGGCAAGGTACCGATACAATGAGCAGTTCTTC; CDR3 protein: CASSQGQGARYRYNEQFF
V gene: TRBV9; J gene: TRBJ1-4; clone size: NA; D gene: NA; CDR3 DNA: TGTGCCAGCAGCAACCCGACAGAACCTAATGAAAAACTGTTTTTT; CDR3 protein: CASSNPTEPNEKLFF
V gene: TRBV9; J gene: TRBJ2-2; clone size: few; D gene: NA; CDR3 DNA: TGTGCCAGCAGCGTGGTGGCTAGCCCGAACACCGGGGAGCTGTTTTTT; CDR3 protein: CASSVVASPNTGELFF
V gene: TRBV7-9; J gene: TRBJ1-6; clone size: NA; D gene: NA; CDR3 DNA: TGTGCCAGCAGCCCAGAGGTCGGTTCACCCCTCCACTTT; CDR3 protein: CASSPEVGSPLHF